This T cell receptor beta chain was retrieved from a study of shared clonotypes between healthy human individuals. Looking at the study overall: Researchers assigned three CD4 naive, three CD4 memory, two CD8 naive and one CD8 memory plate to each donor.

Only a few counts were recorded for this clone. Deep-level running was used for the assay. Libraries were prepared by immunoSEQ multiplex PCR; TCRdb keeps only in-frame clonotypes and omits some of them. The table includes 650,000 to 800,000 clones, around 70% detected once. V dropped 0 bases and J dropped 3 bases, with 5 bases sitting between them. CDR3 size: 14 residues. CDR1 is MRHNA, CDR2 SNTAGT, per germline. The chain uses TRBV6-4 and TRBJ2-2; weak D call: TRBD1 (5 bases). Sequenced sample: memory CD4+ T cells sorted from blood. Described subset: CD45RA-negative fraction. The origin of this receptor is a woman in her thirties in good health. CDR3 residues: CASSDSGDTGELFF. CDR3 in DNA: TGTGCCAGCAGTGACTCAGGGGACACCGGGGAGCTGTTTTTT.